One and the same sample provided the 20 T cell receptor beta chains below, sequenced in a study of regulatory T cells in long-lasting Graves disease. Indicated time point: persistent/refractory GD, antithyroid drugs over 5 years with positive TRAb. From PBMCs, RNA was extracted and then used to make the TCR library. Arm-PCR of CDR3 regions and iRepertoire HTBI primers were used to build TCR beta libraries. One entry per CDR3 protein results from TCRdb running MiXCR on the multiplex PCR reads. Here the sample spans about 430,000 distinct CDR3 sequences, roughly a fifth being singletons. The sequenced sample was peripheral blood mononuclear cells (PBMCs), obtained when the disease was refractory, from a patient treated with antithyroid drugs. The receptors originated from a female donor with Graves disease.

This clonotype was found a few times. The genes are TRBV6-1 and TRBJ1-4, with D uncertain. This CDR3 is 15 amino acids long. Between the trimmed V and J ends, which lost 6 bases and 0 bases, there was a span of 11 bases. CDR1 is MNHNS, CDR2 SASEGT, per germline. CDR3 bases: TGTGCCAGCAGCCCCAGAAGGACAACTAATGAAAAACTGTTTTTT. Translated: CASSPRRTTNEKLFF.

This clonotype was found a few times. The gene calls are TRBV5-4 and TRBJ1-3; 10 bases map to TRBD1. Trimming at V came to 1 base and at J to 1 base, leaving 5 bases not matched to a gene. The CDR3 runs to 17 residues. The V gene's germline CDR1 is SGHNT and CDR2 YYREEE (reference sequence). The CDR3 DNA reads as TGTGCCAGCAGCTTGTGGGGACAGGGGAAATCTGGAAACACCATATATTTT. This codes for CASSLWGQGKSGNTIYF.

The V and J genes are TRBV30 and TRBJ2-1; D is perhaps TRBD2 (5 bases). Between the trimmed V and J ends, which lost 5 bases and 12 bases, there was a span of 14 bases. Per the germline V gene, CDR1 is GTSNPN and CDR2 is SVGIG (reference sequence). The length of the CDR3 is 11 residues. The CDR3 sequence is CAWGRLLRQFF. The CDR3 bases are TGTGCCTGGGGGAGACTCCTGCGGCAGTTCTTC.

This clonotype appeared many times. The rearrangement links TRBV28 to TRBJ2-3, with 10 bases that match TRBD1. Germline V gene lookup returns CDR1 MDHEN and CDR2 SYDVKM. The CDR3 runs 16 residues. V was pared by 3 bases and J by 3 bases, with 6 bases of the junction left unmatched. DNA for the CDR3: TGTGCCAGCAGTTTCCAAGGACAGGGGGGAACAGATACGCAGTATTTT. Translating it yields CASSFQGQGGTDTQYF.

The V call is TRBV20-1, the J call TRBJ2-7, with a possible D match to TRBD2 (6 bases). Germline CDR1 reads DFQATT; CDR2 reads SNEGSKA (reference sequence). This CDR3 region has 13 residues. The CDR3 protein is CGVPGETLYEQYF. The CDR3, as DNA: TGCGGTGTTCCGGGAGAAACCCTCTACGAGCAGTACTTC.

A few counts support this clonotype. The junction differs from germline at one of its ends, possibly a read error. Written as DNA, the CDR3 is TGTGCTAGCAGCTTACTGGCTAGCGAGTACCAAGAGACCCAGTACTTC. It codes for CASSLLASEYQETQYF. This sequence joins TRBV7-7 and TRBJ2-5; D possibly corresponds to TRBD2 (6 bases). Germline V gives CDR1 SSHAT, CDR2 FNYEAQ (reference sequence). The CDR3 is made up of 16 amino acids.

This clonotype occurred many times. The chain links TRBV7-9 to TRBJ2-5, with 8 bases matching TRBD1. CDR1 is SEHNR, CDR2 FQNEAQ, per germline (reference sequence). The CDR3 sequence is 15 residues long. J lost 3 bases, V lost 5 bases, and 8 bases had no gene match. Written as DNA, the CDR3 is TGTGCCAGCAGCGGCAAACTGGACAGGGAAGAGACCCAGTACTTC. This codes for CASSGKLDREETQYF.

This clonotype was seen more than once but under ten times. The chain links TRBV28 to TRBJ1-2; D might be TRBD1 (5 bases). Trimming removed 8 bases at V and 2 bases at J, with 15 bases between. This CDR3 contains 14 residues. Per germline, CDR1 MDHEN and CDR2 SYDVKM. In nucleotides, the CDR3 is TGTGCCAGCGCCTTGGGGCGGAGCAACTATGGCTACACCTTC. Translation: CASALGRSNYGYTF.

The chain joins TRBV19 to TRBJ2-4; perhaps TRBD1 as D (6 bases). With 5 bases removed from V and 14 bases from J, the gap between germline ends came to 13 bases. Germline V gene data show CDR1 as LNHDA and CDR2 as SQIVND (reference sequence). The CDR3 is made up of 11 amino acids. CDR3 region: CASSAPGQEYF. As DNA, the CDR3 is TGTGCCAGTAGTGCCCCGGGACAAGAGTACTTC.

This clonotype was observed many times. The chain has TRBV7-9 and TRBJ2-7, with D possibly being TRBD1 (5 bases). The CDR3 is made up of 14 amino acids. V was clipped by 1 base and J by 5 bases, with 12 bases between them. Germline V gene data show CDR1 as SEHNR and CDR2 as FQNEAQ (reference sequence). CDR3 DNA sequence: TGTGCCAGCAGCTTAGTTGGCAGGGCTGACGAGCAGTACTTC. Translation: CASSLVGRADEQYF.

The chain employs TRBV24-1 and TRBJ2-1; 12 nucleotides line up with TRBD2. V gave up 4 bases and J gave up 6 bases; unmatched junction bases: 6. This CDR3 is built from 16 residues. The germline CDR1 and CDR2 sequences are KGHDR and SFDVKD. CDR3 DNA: TGTGCCACCAGTGACCCCGGACTAGCGGGGCTCAATGAGCAGTTCTTC. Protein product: CATSDPGLAGLNEQFF.

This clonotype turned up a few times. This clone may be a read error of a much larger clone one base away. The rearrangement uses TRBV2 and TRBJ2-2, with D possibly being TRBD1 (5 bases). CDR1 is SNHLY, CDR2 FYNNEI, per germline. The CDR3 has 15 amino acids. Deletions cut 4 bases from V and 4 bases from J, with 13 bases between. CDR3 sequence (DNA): TGTGCCAGCAGTGGTATAGGGGAAGGCACCGGGGAGCTGTTTTTT. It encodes CASSGIGEGTGELFF.

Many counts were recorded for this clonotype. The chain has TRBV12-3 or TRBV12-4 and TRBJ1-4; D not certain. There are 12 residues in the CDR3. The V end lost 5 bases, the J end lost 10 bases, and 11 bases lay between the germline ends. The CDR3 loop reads CASSLDAGKLFF. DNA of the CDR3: TGTGCCAGCAGTCTAGATGCGGGAAAACTGTTTTTT.

In nucleotides, the CDR3 is TGTGCCAGCAGCCAAAGAACAGGGGACATACCCTACGAGCAGTACTTC. This gives the protein CASSQRTGDIPYEQYF. The chain uses TRBV3-1 and TRBJ2-7; 7 nucleotides agree with TRBD1. The V segment lost 2 bases and the J segment 2 bases; nucleotides outside the gene matches: 9. Per the germline V gene, CDR1 is LGHDT and CDR2 is YNNKEL (reference sequence). This CDR3 is built from 16 residues.

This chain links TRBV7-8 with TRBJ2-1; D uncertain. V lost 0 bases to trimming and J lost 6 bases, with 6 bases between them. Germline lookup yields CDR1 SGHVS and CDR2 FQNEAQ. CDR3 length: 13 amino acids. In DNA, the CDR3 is TGTGCCAGCAGCTTAGCGCCCACCAATGAGCAGTTCTTC. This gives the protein CASSLAPTNEQFF.

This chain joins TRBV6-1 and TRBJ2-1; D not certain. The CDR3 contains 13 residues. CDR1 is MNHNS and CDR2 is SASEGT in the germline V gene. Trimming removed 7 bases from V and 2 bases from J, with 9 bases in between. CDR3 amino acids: CASTQAPYNEQFF. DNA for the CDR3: TGTGCCAGCACCCAAGCGCCCTACAATGAGCAGTTCTTC.

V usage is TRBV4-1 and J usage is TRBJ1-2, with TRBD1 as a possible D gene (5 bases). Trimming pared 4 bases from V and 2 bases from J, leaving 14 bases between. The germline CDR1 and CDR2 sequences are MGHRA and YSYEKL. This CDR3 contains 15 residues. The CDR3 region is CASSPSGRENYGYTF. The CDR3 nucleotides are TGCGCCAGCAGCCCTTCAGGCAGGGAGAACTATGGCTACACCTTC.

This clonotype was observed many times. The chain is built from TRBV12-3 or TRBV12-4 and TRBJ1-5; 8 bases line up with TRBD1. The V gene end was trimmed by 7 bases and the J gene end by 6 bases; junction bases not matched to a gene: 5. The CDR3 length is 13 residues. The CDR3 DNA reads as TGTGCCAGCATAGGAACAGGGGGTCAGCCCCAGCATTTT. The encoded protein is CASIGTGGQPQHF.

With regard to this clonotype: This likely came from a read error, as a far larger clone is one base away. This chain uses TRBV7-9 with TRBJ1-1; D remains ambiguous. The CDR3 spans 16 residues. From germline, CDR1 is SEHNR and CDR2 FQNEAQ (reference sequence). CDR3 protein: CVSSLEPWRAYTEAFF. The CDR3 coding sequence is TGTGTCAGCAGCTTAGAACCTTGGAGAGCTTACACTGAAGCTTTCTTT.

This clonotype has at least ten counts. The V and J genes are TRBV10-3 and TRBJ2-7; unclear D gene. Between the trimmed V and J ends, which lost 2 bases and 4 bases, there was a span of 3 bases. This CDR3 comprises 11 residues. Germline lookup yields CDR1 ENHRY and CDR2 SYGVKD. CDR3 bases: TGTGCCATCAGTGAGGGTTACGAGCAGTACTTC. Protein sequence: CAISEGYEQYF.